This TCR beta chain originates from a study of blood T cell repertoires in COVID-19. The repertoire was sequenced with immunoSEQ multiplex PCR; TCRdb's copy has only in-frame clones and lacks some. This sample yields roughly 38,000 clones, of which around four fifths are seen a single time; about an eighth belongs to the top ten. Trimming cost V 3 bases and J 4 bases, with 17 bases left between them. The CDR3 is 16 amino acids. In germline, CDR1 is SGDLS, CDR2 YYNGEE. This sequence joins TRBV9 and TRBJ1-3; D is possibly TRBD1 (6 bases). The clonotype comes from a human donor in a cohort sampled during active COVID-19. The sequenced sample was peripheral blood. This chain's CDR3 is CASSATYQGTGNTIYF. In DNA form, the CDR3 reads TGTGCCAGCAGCGCCACGTATCAGGGGACCGGAAACACCATATATTTT.